Listed below are T cell receptor beta chains from one sample, sequenced in a study of cytomegalovirus exposure and HLA in healthy donors. Measured with immunoSEQ multiplex PCR; TCRdb has only the in-frame clones, and not every one. The data hold almost 200,000 clones, with 70% to 80% observed a single time. Sequencing was carried out using PBMCs. The receptors shown here come from a male donor in good health and CMV-seropositive. Each CDR3 is given with its conserved first and last residue. Clone sizes are given selectively: once, few, many, or a class where the clone is expanded.

size,J,V,length,CDR3
.,TRBJ1-2,TRBV9,14,CASSTGTALYGYTF
.,TRBJ2-3,TRBV9,15,CASSVQGRVADTQYF
.,TRBJ1-4,TRBV20-1,10,CSAGGEKLFF
.,TRBJ1-5,TRBV30,15,CAWSVYGRGNQPQHF
.,TRBJ1-1,TRBV2,13,CASSVRENTEAFF
.,.,TRBV7-6,16,CASSLGSGGPVYEQYF
.,TRBJ1-3,TRBV10-3,13,CAMGTGAGNTIYF
.,TRBJ2-5,TRBV19,13,CASNTGQGETQYF
.,TRBJ1-4,TRBV6-5,13,CASAERRDEKLFF
few,TRBJ1-2,TRBV7-9,13,CASSWKQEGGYTF
few,TRBJ1-2,TRBV5-8,15,CASSVPFGRPYGYTF
.,TRBJ1-6,TRBV2,14,CASSEEGSRPPLHF
.,TRBJ1-3,TRBV10-3,16,CAISEGTGGSGNTIYF
.,TRBJ2-2,TRBV18,13,CASSPVGLGELFF
.,TRBJ1-2,TRBV19,16,CASTSRPGQGIYGYTF
.,TRBJ2-3,TRBV18,14,CASSAVGRTDTQYF
.,TRBJ1-1,TRBV4-1,15,CASSQGLGDATEAFF
.,TRBJ1-5,TRBV5-6,16,CASSFRLGGPDQPQHF
few,TRBJ1-5,TRBV6-1,13,CASLQALNQPQHF
.,TRBJ2-3,TRBV18,16,CASSPTLLEYTDTQYF
.,TRBJ2-1,TRBV18,15,CASSEVAGEVGEQFF
.,TRBJ2-5,TRBV9,15,CASSVGTTTQETQYF
.,TRBJ1-2,TRBV7-2,14,CASSLVAGDGGYTF
.,TRBJ2-1,TRBV6-1,13,CASSGTSTYEQFF
few,TRBJ2-1,TRBV6-4,16,CASSETPGHGYNEQFF
.,TRBJ2-7,TRBV7-9,14,CASSLTGTGSEQYF
.,TRBJ2-3,TRBV19,15,CASSIGLRISDTQYF
few,TRBJ2-6,TRBV7-8,16,CASSLDRSSGANVLTF
.,TRBJ2-1,TRBV18,12,CASSPPTDEQFF
.,TRBJ1-6,TRBV18,13,CASSVDMNSPLHF
.,TRBJ1-2,TRBV11-2,16,CASSFSPGQGSHGYTF
.,TRBJ2-2,TRBV18,14,CASSPLGTAGELFF
.,TRBJ2-5,TRBV4-3,16,CASSQDVLAGGRTQYF
.,TRBJ1-1,TRBV29-1,12,CSVRTGLLEAFF
.,TRBJ2-3,TRBV4-3,15,CASSQGKGGTDTQYF
.,TRBJ2-7,TRBV19,14,CASSRRGQLYEQYF
.,TRBJ1-1,TRBV20-1,11,CSAKDRIGAFF
.,TRBJ2-1,TRBV29-1,11,CSVATGRGEFF
.,TRBJ1-6,TRBV4-1,16,CASSPTGTGYNSPLHF
.,TRBJ1-2,TRBV4-2,17,CASSQDPFTADYYGYTF
.,TRBJ2-7,TRBV27,16,CASSLQPGETFYEQYF
few,TRBJ2-5,TRBV11-2,17,CASSLVMGGRAPETQYF
.,TRBJ1-2,TRBV28,16,CASSLGGGPPNYGYTF
once,.,TRBV27,15,CASSLRRTGNYEQYF
once,TRBJ2-6,TRBV4-1,18,CASSQSVAVRSGANVLTF
.,TRBJ2-1,TRBV11-1,15,CASSLELAGNNEQFF
.,TRBJ1-4,TRBV4-2,15,CASSQVGVSNEKLFF
.,TRBJ2-7,TRBV9,16,CASSSLPGQGTYEQYF
.,TRBJ1-2,TRBV15,15,CATSRKGQSNYGYTF
.,TRBJ1-5,TRBV19,22,CASSPDRGTANIFPGSDQPQHF
.,.,TRBV9,15,CASSPHRGVAYEQYF
.,TRBJ1-5,TRBV19,16,CASSIDRGYSNQPQHF
.,TRBJ2-1,TRBV6-6,13,CASTTAGEGEQFF
.,TRBJ1-1,TRBV7-9,12,CSSQGLNTEAFF
.,TRBJ2-1,TRBV6-6,15,CASSLTSGSYNEQFF